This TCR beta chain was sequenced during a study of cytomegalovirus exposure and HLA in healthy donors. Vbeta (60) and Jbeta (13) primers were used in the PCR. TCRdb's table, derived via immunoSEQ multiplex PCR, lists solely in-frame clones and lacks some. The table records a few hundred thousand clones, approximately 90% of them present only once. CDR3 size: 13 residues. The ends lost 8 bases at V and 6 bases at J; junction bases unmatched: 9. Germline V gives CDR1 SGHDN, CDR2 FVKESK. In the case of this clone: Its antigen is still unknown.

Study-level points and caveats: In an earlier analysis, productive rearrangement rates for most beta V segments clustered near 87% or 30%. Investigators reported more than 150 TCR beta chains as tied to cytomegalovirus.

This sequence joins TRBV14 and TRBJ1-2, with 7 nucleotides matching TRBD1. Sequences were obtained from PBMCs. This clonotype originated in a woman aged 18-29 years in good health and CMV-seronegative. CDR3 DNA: TGTGCCAGCGGTAAGACAGGGCGGCATGGCTACACCTTC. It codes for CASGKTGRHGYTF. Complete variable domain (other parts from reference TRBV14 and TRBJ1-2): EAGVTQFPSHSVIEKGQTVTLRCDPISGHDNLYWYRRVMGKEIKFLLHFVKESKQDESGMPNNRFLAERTGGTYSTLKVQPAELEDSGVYFCASGKTGRHGYTFGSGTRLTVV.